This TCR beta chain stems from a study of blood T cells in healthy people across ages. PCR was performed a second time for roughly 7 to 12 cycles using a sample-barcoded 5' primer and a J-beta primer mix. From the 5' RACE reads, TCRdb called clonotypes with MiXCR, one entry per CDR3 protein. The table records some 1.5 million distinct CDR3 sequences, under 30% of them present only once. The CDR3 runs 13 residues. The germline V and J ends were trimmed by 6 bases and 2 bases, with 10 bases remaining between them. In germline, CDR1 is SGHTA, CDR2 FQGNSA. This receptor was obtained from a woman aged 30 to 39 in good health. V usage is TRBV7-2 and J usage is TRBJ2-5; no clear D. The sample consisted of blood. CDR3 coding DNA: TGTGCCAGCAGTCCCAAGTCACAAGAGACCCAGTACTTC. Its protein product is CASSPKSQETQYF.